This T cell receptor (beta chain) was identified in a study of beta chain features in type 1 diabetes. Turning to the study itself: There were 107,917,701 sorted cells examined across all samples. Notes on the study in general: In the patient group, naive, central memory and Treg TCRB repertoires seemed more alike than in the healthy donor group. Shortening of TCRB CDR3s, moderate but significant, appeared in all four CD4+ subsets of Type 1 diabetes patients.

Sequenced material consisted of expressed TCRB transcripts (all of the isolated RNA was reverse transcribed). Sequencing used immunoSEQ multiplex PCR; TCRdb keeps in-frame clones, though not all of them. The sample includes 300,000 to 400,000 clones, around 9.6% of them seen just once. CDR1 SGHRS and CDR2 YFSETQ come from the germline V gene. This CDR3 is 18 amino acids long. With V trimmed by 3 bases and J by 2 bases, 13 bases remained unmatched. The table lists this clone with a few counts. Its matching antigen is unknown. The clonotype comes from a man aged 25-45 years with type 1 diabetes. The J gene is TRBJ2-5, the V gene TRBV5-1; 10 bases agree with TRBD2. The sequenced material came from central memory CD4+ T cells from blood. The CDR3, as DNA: TGCGCCAGCAGCTCCCCCGGGACAAATAGCGGGAGGCAAGAGACCCAGTACTTC. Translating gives CASSSPGTNSGRQETQYF.